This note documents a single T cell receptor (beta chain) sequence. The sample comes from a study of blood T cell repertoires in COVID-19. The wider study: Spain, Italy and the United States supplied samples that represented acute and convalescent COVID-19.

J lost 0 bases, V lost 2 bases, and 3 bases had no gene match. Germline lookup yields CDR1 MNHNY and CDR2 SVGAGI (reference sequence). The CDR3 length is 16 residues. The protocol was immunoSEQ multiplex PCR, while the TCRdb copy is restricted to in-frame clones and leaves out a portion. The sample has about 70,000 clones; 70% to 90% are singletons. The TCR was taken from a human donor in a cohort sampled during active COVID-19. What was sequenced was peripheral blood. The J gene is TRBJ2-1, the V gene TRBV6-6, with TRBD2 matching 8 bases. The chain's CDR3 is CASSYQAGDSYNEQFF. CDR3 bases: TGTGCCAGCAGTTACCAAGCGGGGGACTCCTACAATGAGCAGTTCTTC.